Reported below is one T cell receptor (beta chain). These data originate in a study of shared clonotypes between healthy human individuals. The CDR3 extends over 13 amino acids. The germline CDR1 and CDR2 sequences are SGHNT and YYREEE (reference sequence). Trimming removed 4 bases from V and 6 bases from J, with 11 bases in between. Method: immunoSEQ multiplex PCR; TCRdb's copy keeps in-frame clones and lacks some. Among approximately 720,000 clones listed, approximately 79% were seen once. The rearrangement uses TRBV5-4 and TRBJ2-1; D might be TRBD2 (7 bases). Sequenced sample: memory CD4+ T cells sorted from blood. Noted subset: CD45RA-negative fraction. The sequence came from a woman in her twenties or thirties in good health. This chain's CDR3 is CASSKGGVNEQFF. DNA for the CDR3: TGTGCCAGCAGCAAAGGGGGGGTCAATGAGCAGTTCTTC.